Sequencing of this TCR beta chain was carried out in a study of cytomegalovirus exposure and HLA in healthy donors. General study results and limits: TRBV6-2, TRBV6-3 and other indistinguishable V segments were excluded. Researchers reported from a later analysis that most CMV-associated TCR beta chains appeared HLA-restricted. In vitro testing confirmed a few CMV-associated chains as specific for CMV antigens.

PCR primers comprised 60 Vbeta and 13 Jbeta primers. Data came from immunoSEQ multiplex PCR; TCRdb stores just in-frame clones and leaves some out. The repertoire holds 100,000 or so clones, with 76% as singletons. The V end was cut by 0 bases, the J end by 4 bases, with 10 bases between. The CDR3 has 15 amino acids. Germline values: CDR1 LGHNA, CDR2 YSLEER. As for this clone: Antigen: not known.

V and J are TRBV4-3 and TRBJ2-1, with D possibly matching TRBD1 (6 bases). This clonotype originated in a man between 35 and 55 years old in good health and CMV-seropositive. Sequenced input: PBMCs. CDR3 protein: CASSQEDRKYNEQFF. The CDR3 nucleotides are TGCGCCAGCAGCCAAGAAGACAGGAAGTACAATGAGCAGTTCTTC.